This TCR beta chain was documented in a study of spatial heterogeneity in lung cancer. TCRdb reprocessed the 5' RACE reads via MiXCR and lists one record per CDR3 protein. The sample gives approximately 11,000 distinct CDR3 sequences, approximately 6.2% of which show up once; 10% is in the top ten. This CDR3 region has 12 residues. Per germline, CDR1 DFQATT and CDR2 SNEGSKA (reference sequence). V shed 5 bases, J shed 8 bases, and the junction held 5 bases outside the gene matches. This clonotype was recorded at least ten times. Sample time point: sample taken at primary tumor resection. Whole RNA, which was extracted from tumor, nontumor lung tissue or frozen PBMC, was sequenced without any cell sorting. A total of some 70 untreated early-stage non-small cell lung cancer patients served as donors.

The sequence was obtained from a male donor with early-stage non-small cell lung cancer. V and J are TRBV20-1 and TRBJ2-3, with 9 bases identical to TRBD1. The sample here was normal lung tissue next to the tumor, taken at surgery. CDR3 bases: TGCAGTGCTGCCCCGGGACAGGGTACGCAGTATTTT. It translates to CSAAPGQGTQYF.